Listed below are T cell receptor beta chains from one sample, sequenced in a study of CD8 T cells in ankylosing spondylitis. One entry per CDR3 protein results from TCRdb running MiXCR on the 5' RACE reads. The repertoire holds under 300,000 distinct CDR3 sequences, with about 11% as singletons. Material for sequencing was blood, either unsorted or a sorted T cell fraction (not recorded which). Receptors originate from a male donor with ankylosing spondylitis or in good health (not recorded which). Both conserved end residues are part of each CDR3. Each record gives: clone size, D gene, J gene, V gene, CDR3 protein, CDR3 DNA. The D gene is left open where the match is weak. For some rows the clone size is stated as once, few or many, or as a class when expanded; others skip it.

many | . | TRBJ2-1 | TRBV6-1 | CATTLSQGGAHNEQFF | TGTGCCACCACACTCAGTCAGGGGGGTGCCCACAATGAGCAGTTCTTC
many | . | TRBJ2-3 | TRBV7-2 | CASSLLSTDTQYF | TGTGCCAGCAGCTTACTCAGCACAGATACGCAGTATTTT
many | . | TRBJ1-1 | TRBV6-1 | CASSAPVGAGNTEAFF | TGTGCCAGCAGTGCTCCGGTCGGGGCAGGGAACACTGAAGCTTTCTTT
few | . | TRBJ2-7 | TRBV15 | CATSKGVEEYYEQYF | TGTGCCACCAGCAAGGGAGTAGAAGAATACTACGAGCAGTACTTC
few | . | TRBJ2-1 | TRBV4-1 | CASSRFNEQFF | TGCGCCAGCAGCCGCTTCAATGAGCAGTTCTTC
. | TRBD2 | TRBJ2-5 | TRBV4-2 | CASSQGISGREETQYF | TGTGCCAGCAGCCAAGGAATTAGCGGGAGGGAAGAGACCCAGTACTTC
many | TRBD2 | TRBJ2-1 | TRBV4-2 | CASSQERRELAGGNEQFF | TGTGCCAGCAGCCAAGAGAGGCGGGAGCTGGCTGGGGGCAATGAGCAGTTCTTC
. | TRBD1 | TRBJ1-2 | TRBV7-9 | CASSFGTGGGYTF | TGTGCCAGCAGCTTCGGGACAGGGGGCGGCTACACCTTC
many | . | TRBJ2-1 | TRBV5-1 | CASSTGTLYNEQFF | TGCGCCAGCAGTACCGGGACCCTTTACAATGAGCAGTTCTTC
many | . | TRBJ1-2 | TRBV11-2 | CASSPRPYGYTF | TGTGCCAGCAGCCCACGGCCCTATGGCTACACCTTC
many | . | TRBJ2-7 | TRBV5-1 | CASSQPATYEQYF | TGCGCCAGCTCCCAGCCAGCCACCTACGAGCAGTACTTC
. | . | TRBJ2-7 | TRBV27 | CASSQKNEQYF | TGTGCCAGCAGTCAAAAGAACGAGCAGTACTTC
many | TRBD1 | TRBJ1-1 | TRBV3-1 | CASSQDPGQMNTEAFF | TGTGCCAGCAGCCAGGATCCGGGACAGATGAACACTGAAGCTTTCTTT
few | . | TRBJ2-3 | TRBV21-1 | CASSTPSRPDTQYF | TGTGCCAGCAGCACCCCGAGCCGTCCAGATACGCAGTATTTT
many | . | TRBJ1-3 | TRBV11-2 | CASSLGGGGNTIYF | TGTGCCAGCAGCCTCGGGGGCGGTGGAAACACCATATATTTT
. | . | TRBJ1-4 | TRBV7-2 | CASRRGQTSTNEKLFF | TGTGCCAGCAGACGAGGACAGACCTCAACTAATGAAAAACTGTTTTTT
many | . | TRBJ2-3 | TRBV11-2 | CASSSPTASTDTQYF | TGTGCCAGCAGCTCCCCGACTGCTAGCACAGATACGCAGTATTTT
few | TRBD1 | TRBJ2-2 | TRBV6-1 | CASSGDRGFGELFF | TGTGCCAGCAGTGGGGACAGGGGCTTCGGGGAGCTGTTTTTT
many | TRBD2 | TRBJ2-1 | TRBV6-1 | CASSGSSGRVNEQFF | TGTGCCAGCAGTGGATCTAGCGGGAGGGTGAATGAGCAGTTCTTC
many | TRBD2 | TRBJ2-7 | TRBV6-1 | CASSVTSRYEQYF | TGTGCCAGCAGTGTGACTAGCCGCTACGAGCAGTACTTC
many | TRBD2 | TRBJ2-1 | TRBV20-1 | CSAGPGTSVYNEQFF | TGCAGTGCTGGTCCCGGGACTAGCGTCTACAATGAGCAGTTCTTC
. | . | TRBJ2-1 | TRBV11-3 | CASSDYNNEQFF | TGTGCCAGCAGCGACTACAACAATGAGCAGTTCTTC
many | . | TRBJ2-5 | TRBV29-1 | CSVGKGETQYF | TGCAGCGTTGGAAAGGGAGAGACCCAGTACTTC
many | TRBD1 | TRBJ1-1 | TRBV6-5 | CASSHGQGRNTEAFF | TGTGCCAGCAGTCACGGACAGGGACGCAACACTGAAGCTTTCTTT
many | . | TRBJ1-2 | TRBV12-3/TRBV12-4 | CASSSDGAIGYTF | TGTGCCAGCAGTTCGGACGGGGCTATCGGCTACACCTTC
few | TRBD1 | TRBJ1-1 | TRBV6-5 | CASSYYSGGSVTEAFF | TGTGCCAGCAGTTACTACTCAGGGGGATCGGTCACTGAAGCTTTCTTT
once | . | TRBJ2-7 | TRBV6-4 | CASRASFDPQYF | TGTGCCAGCAGAGCCTCGTTTGATCCGCAGTACTTC
many | TRBD1 | TRBJ1-2 | TRBV27 | CASSLSTGAYYGYTF | TGTGCCAGCAGCCTCTCGACAGGGGCGTACTATGGCTACACCTTC
many | TRBD1 | TRBJ2-7 | TRBV12-3/TRBV12-4 | CASSSGQGYEQYF | TGTGCCAGCAGTTCCGGACAGGGCTACGAGCAGTACTTC
many | . | TRBJ2-2 | TRBV21-1 | CASSNSGHILATGELFF | TGTGCCAGCAGCAATAGTGGCCACATCCTAGCCACCGGGGAGCTGTTTTTT
few | TRBD1 | TRBJ2-1 | TRBV5-5 | CASSLDRGTRSSYNEQFF | TGTGCCAGCAGCTTGGACAGGGGAACGAGAAGCTCCTACAATGAGCAGTTCTTC
. | . | TRBJ2-5 | TRBV6-2/TRBV6-3 | CASSRVGGGGGQETQYF | TGTGCCAGCAGCCGAGTAGGGGGGGGCGGCGGCCAAGAGACCCAGTACTTC
many | TRBD2 | TRBJ2-1 | TRBV6-1 | CASRPPSGGYNEQFF | TGTGCCAGCAGACCGCCTAGCGGGGGATACAATGAGCAGTTCTTC
many | . | TRBJ2-7 | TRBV5-5 | CASSLAGLLSYEQYF | TGTGCCAGCAGCTTGGCCGGTCTCCTGAGCTACGAGCAGTACTTC
many | . | TRBJ2-3 | TRBV5-1 | CASRIRDFGADTQYF | TGCGCCAGCAGGATCCGGGACTTTGGGGCAGATACGCAGTATTTT
few | . | TRBJ2-7 | TRBV2 | CASGGRGSSYEQYF | TGTGCCAGCGGAGGACGGGGATCCTCCTACGAGCAGTACTTC
. | . | TRBJ1-5 | TRBV20-1 | CSASAGPSLPQHF | TGCAGTGCTAGTGCCGGACCTAGTTTGCCCCAGCATTTT
many | . | TRBJ2-2 | TRBV9 | CASSPTNTGELFF | TGTGCCAGCAGCCCCACGAACACCGGGGAGCTGTTTTTT
. | . | TRBJ2-5 | TRBV7-9 | CASSLIKHGQETQYF | TGTGCCAGCAGCTTAATCAAGCACGGCCAAGAGACCCAGTACTTC
. | TRBD1 | TRBJ2-7 | TRBV6-1 | CASHRTGSSYEQYF | TGTGCCAGCCACAGGACAGGGTCTTCCTACGAGCAGTACTTC
many | . | TRBJ2-1 | TRBV25-1 | CASSEDSSYNEQFF | TGTGCCAGCAGTGAGGATAGCTCCTACAATGAGCAGTTCTTC
. | . | TRBJ2-3 | TRBV5-5 | CASSLNAASTDTQYF | TGTGCCAGCAGCTTAAATGCCGCTAGCACAGATACGCAGTATTTT
many | . | TRBJ1-1 | TRBV9 | CASSVGLQAGEVDTEAFF | TGTGCCAGCAGCGTAGGTCTGCAGGCAGGGGAGGTTGATACTGAAGCTTTCTTT
once | . | TRBJ1-4 | TRBV7-2 | CASSLSRTDSANEKLFF | TGTGCCAGCAGCTTGTCCAGGACGGACAGCGCTAATGAAAAACTGTTTTTT
many | . | TRBJ2-7 | TRBV24-1 | CATSVTGSREQYF | TGTGCCACCAGTGTAACAGGATCCAGGGAGCAGTACTTC
many | . | TRBJ2-1 | TRBV7-9 | CASLLPGLPMIQFF | TGTGCCAGCTTATTACCGGGACTCCCAATGATTCAGTTCTTC